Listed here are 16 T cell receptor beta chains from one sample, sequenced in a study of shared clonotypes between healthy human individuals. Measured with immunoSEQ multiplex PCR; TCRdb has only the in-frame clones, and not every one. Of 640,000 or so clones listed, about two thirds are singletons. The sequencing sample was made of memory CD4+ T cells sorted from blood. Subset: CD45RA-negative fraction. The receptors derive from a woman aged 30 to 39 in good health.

CDR3 in amino acids: CASSMWGQGAKNIQYF. CDR3 DNA sequence: TGTGCCAGTAGTATGTGGGGACAGGGGGCCAAAAACATTCAGTACTTC. The chain recombines TRBV19 with TRBJ2-4, with TRBD1 matching over 10 bases. The CDR3 loop spans 16 amino acids. V lost 3 bases to trimming and J lost 1 base; unmatched junction nucleotides: 3. CDR1 LNHDA and CDR2 SQIVND come from the germline V gene (reference sequence). Full variable domain (remainder filled in from reference TRBV19 and TRBJ2-4): DGGITQSPKYLFRKEGQNVTLSCEQNLNHDAMYWYRQDPGQGLRLIYYSQIVNDFQKGDIAEGYSVSREKKESFPLTVTSAQKNPTAFYLCASSMWGQGAKNIQYFGAGTRLSVL.

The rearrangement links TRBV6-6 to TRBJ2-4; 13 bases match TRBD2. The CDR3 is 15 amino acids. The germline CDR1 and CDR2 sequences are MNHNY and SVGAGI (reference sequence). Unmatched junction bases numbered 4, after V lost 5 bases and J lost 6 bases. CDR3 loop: CASSPGTSGTNIQYF. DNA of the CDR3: TGTGCCAGCAGTCCCGGGACTAGCGGGACAAACATTCAGTACTTC.

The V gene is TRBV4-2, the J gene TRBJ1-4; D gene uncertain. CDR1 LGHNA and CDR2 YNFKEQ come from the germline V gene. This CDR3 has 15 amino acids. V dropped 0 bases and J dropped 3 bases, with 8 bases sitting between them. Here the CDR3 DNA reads TGTGCCAGCAGCCAAGAGGGAGGCTCTAATGAAAAACTGTTTTTT. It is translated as CASSQEGGSNEKLFF.

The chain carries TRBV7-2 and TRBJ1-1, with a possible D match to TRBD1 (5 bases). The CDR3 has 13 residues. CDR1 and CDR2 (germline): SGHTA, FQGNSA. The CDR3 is CATAAQTDTEAFF. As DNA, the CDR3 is TGTGCTACAGCGGCCCAGACAGACACTGAAGCTTTCTTT.

CDR3 residues: CASSGDVLLEQFF. As DNA, the CDR3 is TGTGCCAGTAGCGGAGATGTGCTCCTTGAGCAGTTCTTC. The J gene is TRBJ2-1, the V gene TRBV19; no definite D call. The CDR3 has 13 amino acids. CDR1 and CDR2 from the germline V gene are LNHDA and SQIVND (reference sequence). The V end lost 6 bases, the J end lost 9 bases, and 15 bases lay between the germline ends.

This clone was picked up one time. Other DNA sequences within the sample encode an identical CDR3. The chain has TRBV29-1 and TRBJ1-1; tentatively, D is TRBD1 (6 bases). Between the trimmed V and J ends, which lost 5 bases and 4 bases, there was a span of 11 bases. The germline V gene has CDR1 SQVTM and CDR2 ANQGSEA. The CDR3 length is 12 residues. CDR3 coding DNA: TGCAGCGTTTCGGGGGGCAGCACTGAAGCTTTCTTT. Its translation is CSVSGGSTEAFF.

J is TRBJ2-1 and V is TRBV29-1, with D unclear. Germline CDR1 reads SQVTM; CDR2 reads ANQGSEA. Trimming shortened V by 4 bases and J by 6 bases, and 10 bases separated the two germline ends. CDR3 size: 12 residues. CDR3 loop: CSVGRAVNEQFF. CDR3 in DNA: TGCAGCGTTGGTAGGGCGGTCAATGAGCAGTTCTTC.

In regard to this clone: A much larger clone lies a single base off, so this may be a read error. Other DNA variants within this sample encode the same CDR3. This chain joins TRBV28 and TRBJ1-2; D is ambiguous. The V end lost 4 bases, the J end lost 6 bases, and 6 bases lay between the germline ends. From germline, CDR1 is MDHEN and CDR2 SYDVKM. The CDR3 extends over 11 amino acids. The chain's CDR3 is CASSSRDGYTF. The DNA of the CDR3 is TGTGCCAGCAGTTCTAGGGATGGCTACACCTTC.

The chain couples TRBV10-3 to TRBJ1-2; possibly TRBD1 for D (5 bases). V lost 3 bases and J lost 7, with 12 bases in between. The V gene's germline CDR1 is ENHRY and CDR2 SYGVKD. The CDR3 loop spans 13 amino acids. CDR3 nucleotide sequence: TGTGCCATCAGTGAAAGGGTTGGGGGTGGCTACACCTTC. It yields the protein CAISERVGGGYTF.

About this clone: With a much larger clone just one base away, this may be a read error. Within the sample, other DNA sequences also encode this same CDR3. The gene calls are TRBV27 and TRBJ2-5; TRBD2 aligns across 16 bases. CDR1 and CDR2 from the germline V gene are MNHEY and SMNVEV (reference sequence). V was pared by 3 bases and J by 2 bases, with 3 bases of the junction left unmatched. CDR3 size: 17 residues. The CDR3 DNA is TGTGCCAGCAGTTTGGGACTAGCGGGAGGGGGGCAAGAGACCCAGTACTTC. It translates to CASSLGLAGGGQETQYF.

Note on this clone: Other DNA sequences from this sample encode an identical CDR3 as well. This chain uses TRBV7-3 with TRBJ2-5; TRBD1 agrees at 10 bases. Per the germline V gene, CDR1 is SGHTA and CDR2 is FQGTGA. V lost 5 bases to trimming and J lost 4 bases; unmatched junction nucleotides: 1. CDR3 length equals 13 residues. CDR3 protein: CASSRDRGETQYF. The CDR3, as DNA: TGTGCCAGCAGCCGGGACAGGGGAGAGACCCAGTACTTC.

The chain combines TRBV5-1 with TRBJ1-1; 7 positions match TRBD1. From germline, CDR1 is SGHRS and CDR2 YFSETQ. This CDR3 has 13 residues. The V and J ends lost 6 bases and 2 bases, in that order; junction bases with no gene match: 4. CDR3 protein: CASMRGQNTEAFF. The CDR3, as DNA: TGCGCCAGCATGAGGGGGCAAAACACTGAAGCTTTCTTT.

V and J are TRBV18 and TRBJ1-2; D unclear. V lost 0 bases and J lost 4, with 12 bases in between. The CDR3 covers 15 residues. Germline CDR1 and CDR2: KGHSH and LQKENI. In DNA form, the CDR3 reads TGTGCCAGCTCACCACCGGATTTGAGACTCTATGGCTACACCTTC. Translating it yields CASSPPDLRLYGYTF.

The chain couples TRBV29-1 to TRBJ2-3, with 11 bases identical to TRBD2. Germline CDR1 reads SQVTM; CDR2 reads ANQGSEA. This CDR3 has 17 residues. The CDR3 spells CRATSPGLAGGTDTQYF. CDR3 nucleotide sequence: TGCAGAGCCACGAGCCCTGGACTAGCGGGTGGCACAGATACGCAGTATTTT.

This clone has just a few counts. CDR3 DNA: TGTGCCACTTCCACCCGGGACAGGGGGTCCTACGAGCAGTACTTC. Protein: CATSTRDRGSYEQYF. The V call is TRBV28, the J call TRBJ2-7; 11 bases are shared with TRBD1. Germline loops: CDR1 MDHEN, CDR2 SYDVKM. The CDR3 totals 15 residues. V lost 10 bases, J lost 1 base, and 9 bases stayed unmatched.

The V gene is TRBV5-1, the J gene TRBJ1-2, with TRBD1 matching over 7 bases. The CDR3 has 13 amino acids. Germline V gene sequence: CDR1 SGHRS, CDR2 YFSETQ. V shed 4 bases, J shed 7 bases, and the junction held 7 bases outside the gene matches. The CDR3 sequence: CASSPEGAPGYTF. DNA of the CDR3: TGCGCCAGCAGCCCCGAGGGGGCGCCTGGCTACACCTTC.